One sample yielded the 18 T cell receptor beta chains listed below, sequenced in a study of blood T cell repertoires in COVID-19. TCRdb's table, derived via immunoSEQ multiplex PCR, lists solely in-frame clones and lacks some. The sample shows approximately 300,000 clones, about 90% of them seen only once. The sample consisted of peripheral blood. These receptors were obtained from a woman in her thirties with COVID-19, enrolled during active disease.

In nucleotides, the CDR3 is TGTGCCAGCAGTTTAAGCACCGGGACACGGCCCACCTTC. This codes for CASSLSTGTRPTF. The rearrangement links TRBV12-3 or TRBV12-4 to TRBJ1-2; the D gene is possibly TRBD1 (6 bases). The CDR3 is made up of 13 amino acids. V was shortened by 2 bases and J by 13 bases, with 17 bases between the two germline ends.

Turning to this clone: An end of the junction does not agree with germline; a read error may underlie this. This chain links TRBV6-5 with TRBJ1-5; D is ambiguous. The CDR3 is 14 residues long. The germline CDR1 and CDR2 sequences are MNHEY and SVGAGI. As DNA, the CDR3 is TGTGCCAGCAGTATCGGAGGGTTGGGTCAGTCCCAGCATTTT. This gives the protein CASSIGGLGQSQHF.

CDR3 sequence (DNA): TGTGCCAGCGCCGGGACACTTAATTCACCCCTCCACTTT. Its translation is CASAGTLNSPLHF. The rearrangement joins TRBV2 to TRBJ1-6; a possible D gene is TRBD1 (6 bases). The CDR3 is 13 residues long. Germline V gene sequence: CDR1 SNHLY, CDR2 FYNNEI. V was trimmed by 8 bases and J by 6 bases, leaving 11 bases between them.

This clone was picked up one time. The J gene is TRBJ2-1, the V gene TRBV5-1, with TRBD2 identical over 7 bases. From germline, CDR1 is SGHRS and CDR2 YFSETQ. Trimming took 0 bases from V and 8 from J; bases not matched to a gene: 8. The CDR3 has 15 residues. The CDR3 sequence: CASSLDGLGEDEQFF. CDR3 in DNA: TGCGCCAGCAGCTTGGACGGACTAGGGGAAGATGAGCAGTTCTTC.

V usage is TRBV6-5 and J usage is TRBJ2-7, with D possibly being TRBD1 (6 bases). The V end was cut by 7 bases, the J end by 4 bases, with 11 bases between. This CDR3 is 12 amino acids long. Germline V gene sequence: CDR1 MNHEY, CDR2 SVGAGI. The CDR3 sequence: CASTGTTYEQYV. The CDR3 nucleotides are TGTGCCAGCACGGGGACAACGTACGAGCAGTACGTC.

The CDR3 region is CASSLLDRDDSPLHF. The CDR3 DNA follows: TGTGCCAGCAGTTTATTGGACAGGGACGATTCACCCCTCCACTTT. The gene calls are TRBV28 and TRBJ1-6, with 8 bases fitting TRBD1. Germline CDR1 is MDHEN and CDR2 is SYDVKM. CDR3 length equals 15 residues. Trimming at V came to 1 base and at J to 8 bases, leaving 4 bases not matched to a gene. Looking up the rest from reference TRBV28 and TRBJ1-6 gives the full variable domain: DVKVTQSSRYLVKRTGEKVFLECVQDMDHENMFWYRQDPGLGLRLIYFSYDVKMKEKGDIPEGYSVSREKKERFSLILESASTNQTSMYLCASSLLDRDDSPLHFGNGTRLTVT.

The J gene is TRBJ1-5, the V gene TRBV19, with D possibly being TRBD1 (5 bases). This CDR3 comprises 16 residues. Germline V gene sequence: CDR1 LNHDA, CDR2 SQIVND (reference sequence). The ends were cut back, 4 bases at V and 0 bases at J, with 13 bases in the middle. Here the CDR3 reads CASSTPGHSSNQPQHF. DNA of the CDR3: TGTGCCAGTAGTACCCCAGGACACAGTAGCAATCAGCCCCAGCATTTT.

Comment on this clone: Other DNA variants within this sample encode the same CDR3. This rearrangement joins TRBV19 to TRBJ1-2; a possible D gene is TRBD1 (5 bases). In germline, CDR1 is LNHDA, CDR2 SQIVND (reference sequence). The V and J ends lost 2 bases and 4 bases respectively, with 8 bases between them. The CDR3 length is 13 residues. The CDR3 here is CASSITGGYGYTF. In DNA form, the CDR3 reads TGTGCCAGTAGTATAACCGGGGGCTATGGCTACACCTTC.

The CDR3 region is CASSSTTASNQPQHF. CDR3 DNA: TGTGCCAGCAGTTCCACGACAGCTAGCAATCAGCCCCAGCATTTT. The chain has TRBV2 and TRBJ1-5; TRBD1 is a possible D gene (5 bases). V shed 5 bases and J shed 0 bases, with 11 bases lying between them. The germline V gene has CDR1 SNHLY and CDR2 FYNNEI. This CDR3 comprises 15 residues.

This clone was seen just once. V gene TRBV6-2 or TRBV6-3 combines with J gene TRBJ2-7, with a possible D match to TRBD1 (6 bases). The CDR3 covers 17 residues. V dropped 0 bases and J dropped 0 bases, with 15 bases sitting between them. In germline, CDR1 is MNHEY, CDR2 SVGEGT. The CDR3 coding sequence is TGTGCCAGCAGTTACTCGAGCCAGGGGCCGAGCTCCTACGAGCAGTACTTC. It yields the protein CASSYSSQGPSSYEQYF.

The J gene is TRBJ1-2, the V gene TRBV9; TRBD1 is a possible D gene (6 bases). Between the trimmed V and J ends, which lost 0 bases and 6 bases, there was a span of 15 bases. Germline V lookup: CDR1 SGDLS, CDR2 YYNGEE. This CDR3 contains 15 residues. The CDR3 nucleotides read TGTGCCAGCAGCGTAGGTTCACAGGGTATTGATGGCTACACCTTC. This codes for CASSVGSQGIDGYTF.

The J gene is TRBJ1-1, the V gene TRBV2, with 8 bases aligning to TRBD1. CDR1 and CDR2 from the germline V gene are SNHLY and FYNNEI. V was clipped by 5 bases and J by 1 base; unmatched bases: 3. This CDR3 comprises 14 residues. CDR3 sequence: CASSRQGANTEAFF. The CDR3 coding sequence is TGTGCCAGCAGTAGGCAGGGGGCGAACACTGAAGCTTTCTTT.

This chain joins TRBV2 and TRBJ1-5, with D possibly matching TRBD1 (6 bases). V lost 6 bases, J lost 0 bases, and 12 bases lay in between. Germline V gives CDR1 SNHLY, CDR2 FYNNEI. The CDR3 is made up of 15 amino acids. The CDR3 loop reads CASSPGTSSNQPQHF. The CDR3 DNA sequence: TGTGCCAGCAGCCCCGGGACATCTAGCAATCAGCCCCAGCATTTT.

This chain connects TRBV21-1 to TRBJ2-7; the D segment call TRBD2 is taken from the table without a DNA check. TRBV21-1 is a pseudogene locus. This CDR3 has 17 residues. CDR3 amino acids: CASSKEVARLVTIEQYV. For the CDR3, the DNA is TGTGCCAGCAGCAAAGAGGTTGCCCGGCTAGTTACTATCGAGCAGTACGTC.

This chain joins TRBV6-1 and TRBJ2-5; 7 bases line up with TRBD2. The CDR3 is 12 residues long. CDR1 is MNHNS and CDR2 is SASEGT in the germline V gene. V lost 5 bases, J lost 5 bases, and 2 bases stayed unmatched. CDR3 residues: CASSMGGETQYF. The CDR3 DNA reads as TGTGCCAGCAGTATGGGGGGGGAGACCCAGTACTTC.

CDR3 DNA: TGTGCCAGCAGCTCCCATGACAGGGTTCGGGCTCCTTACAATGAGCAGTTCTTC. It yields the protein CASSSHDRVRAPYNEQFF. The chain links TRBV13 to TRBJ2-1; 7 nucleotides align to TRBD1. Germline V gene data show CDR1 as PRHDT and CDR2 as FYEKMQ (reference sequence). The CDR3 is 18 amino acids. The junction had 16 bases not matched to a gene; V was cut back by 4 bases and J by 4 bases.

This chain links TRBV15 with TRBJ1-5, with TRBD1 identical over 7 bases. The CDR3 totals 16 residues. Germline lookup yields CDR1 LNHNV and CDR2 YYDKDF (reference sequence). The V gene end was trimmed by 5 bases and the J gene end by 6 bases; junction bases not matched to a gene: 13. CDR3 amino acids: CATSVEEGAGGQPQHF. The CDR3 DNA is TGTGCCACCAGCGTTGAGGAGGGGGCGGGCGGTCAGCCCCAGCATTTT.

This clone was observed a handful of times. CDR3 sequence: CASSEAGTMQGSPLHF. The CDR3 DNA sequence: TGTGCCAGCAGTGAAGCGGGTACTATGCAGGGCTCACCCCTCCACTTT. This chain joins TRBV2 and TRBJ1-6; perhaps TRBD1 as D (5 bases). Germline assignment: CDR1 SNHLY and CDR2 FYNNEI. With 0 bases removed from V and 10 bases from J, the gap between germline ends came to 16 bases. The CDR3 runs to 16 residues.